This TCR beta chain was sequenced during a study of PD-1 blockade in classical Hodgkin lymphoma. Whole-study findings and limits: Complete responders' diversity at baseline resembled that of newly diagnosed patients. Excluded were patients who started nivolumab under 1 year after ASCT, a group that had lower diversity.

A single count supports this clone. Its antigen is unknown. Produced via immunoSEQ multiplex PCR; TCRdb's table is partial and in-frame only. The data hold some 65,000 clones, with roughly two thirds observed a single time. Exposure to brentuximab vedotin varied, and each patient had relapsed following autologous stem cell transplantation. The sample in question was peripheral blood mononuclear cells (PBMCs), obtained before the second cycle of nivolumab. The receptor comes from a human donor with classical Hodgkin lymphoma.

The CDR3 DNA sequence: TGTGCCAGCAGTGAGGCCGGCCTCACAATCTACGAGCAGTACTTC. It is translated as CASSEAGLTIYEQYF. The chain joins TRBV6-1 to TRBJ2-7; D gene ambiguous. The ends were cut back, 3 bases at V and 3 bases at J, with 15 bases in the middle. Germline CDR1 and CDR2: MNHNS and SASEGT. This CDR3 spans 15 amino acids.